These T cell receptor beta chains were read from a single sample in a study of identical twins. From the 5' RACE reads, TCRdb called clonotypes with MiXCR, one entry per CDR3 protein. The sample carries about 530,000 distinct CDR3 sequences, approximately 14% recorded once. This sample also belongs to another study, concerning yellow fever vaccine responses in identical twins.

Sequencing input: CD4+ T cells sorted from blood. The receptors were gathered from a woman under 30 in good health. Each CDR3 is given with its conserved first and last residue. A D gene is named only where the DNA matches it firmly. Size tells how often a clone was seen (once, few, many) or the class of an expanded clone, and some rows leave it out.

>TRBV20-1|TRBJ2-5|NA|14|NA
TGCAGTGCCCGCAGGGACTGGATTGTATTGACCCAGTACTTC
CSARRDWIVLTQYF
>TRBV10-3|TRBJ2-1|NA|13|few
TGTGCCATCAGTGCCAAAGCAGGTCGTGAGCAGTTCTTC
CAISAKAGREQFF
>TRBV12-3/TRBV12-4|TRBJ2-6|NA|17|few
TGTGCCAGCAGTTTTGGGACCCGGAGCTCTGGGGCCAACGTCCTGACTTTC
CASSFGTRSSGANVLTF
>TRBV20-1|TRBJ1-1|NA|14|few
TGCAGTGCTAGTCATCAGGGACCGCCTAATGAAGCTTTCTTT
CSASHQGPPNEAFF
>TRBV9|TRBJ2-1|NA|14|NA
TGTGCCAGCAGCGTAGTCTTTGGGGCCGATGAGCAGTTCTTC
CASSVVFGADEQFF
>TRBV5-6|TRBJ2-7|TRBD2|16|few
TGTGCCAGCAGCTTGCTCAGCGGGAGGGCCTTCTGGGAGCAGTACTTC
CASSLLSGRAFWEQYF
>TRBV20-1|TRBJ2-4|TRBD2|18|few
TGCAGTGCTCTTTCCGGAGCGGGGGGAATTGGGTCCAAAAACATTCAGTACTTC
CSALSGAGGIGSKNIQYF
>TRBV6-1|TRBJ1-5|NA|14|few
TGTGCCAGCAGCTGGGGGAGGGCGGATCAGCCCCAGCATTTT
CASSWGRADQPQHF
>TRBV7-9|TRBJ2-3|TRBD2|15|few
TGTGCCAGCAGCCCCGGACTAGACAGCACAGATACGCAGTATTTT
CASSPGLDSTDTQYF
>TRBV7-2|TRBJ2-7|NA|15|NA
TGTGCCAGCAGCTCATATCGGACGGTGTCCTACGAGCAGTACTTC
CASSSYRTVSYEQYF
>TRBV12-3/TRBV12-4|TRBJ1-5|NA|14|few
TGTGCCAGCACCGTGGGGGGTGCGGGGCAGCCCCAGCATTTT
CASTVGGAGQPQHF
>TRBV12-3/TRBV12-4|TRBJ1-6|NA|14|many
TGTGCCAGCATCCCCTCGGGCATTAGCTCACCCCTCCACTTT
CASIPSGISSPLHF
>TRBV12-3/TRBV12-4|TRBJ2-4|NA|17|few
TGTGCCAGCAGTTTATGGAGGGTTAGGCAGGGAGTAAACATTCAGTACTTC
CASSLWRVRQGVNIQYF
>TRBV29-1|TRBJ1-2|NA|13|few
TGCAGCGTCCAACAGGGAAATAACTATGGCTACACCTTC
CSVQQGNNYGYTF
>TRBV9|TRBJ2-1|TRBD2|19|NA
TGTGCCAGCAGCGTGACCTCCGGGACTAGCGGGAGTTTGGACAATGAGCAGTTCTTC
CASSVTSGTSGSLDNEQFF
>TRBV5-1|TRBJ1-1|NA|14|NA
TGCGCCAGCAGCGAGGGGGGCGCAAGCACTGAAGCTTTCTTT
CASSEGGASTEAFF
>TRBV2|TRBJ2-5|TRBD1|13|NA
TGTGCCAGAAGTGTGGACAGGGTGGAGACCCAGTACTTC
CARSVDRVETQYF
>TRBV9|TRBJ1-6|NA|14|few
TGTGCCAGCAGCCTCGGACAGATAGATTCACCCCTCCACTTT
CASSLGQIDSPLHF
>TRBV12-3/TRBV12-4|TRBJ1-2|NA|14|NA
TGTGCCAGCAGTTTCGGGGAAGCTAACTATGGCTACACCTTC
CASSFGEANYGYTF
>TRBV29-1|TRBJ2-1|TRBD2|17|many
TGCAGCGTTAGGCTAGCGGGAACTTATAGTTCCTACAATGAGCAGTTCTTC
CSVRLAGTYSSYNEQFF
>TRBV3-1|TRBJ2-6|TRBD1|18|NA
TGTGCCAGCAGCCAAGTACAGCGAGGACAGGAGGGGGCCAACGTCCTGACTTTC
CASSQVQRGQEGANVLTF
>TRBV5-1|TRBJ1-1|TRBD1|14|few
TGCGCCAGCAGCCGGGACAGGATTACAACTGAAGCTTTCTTT
CASSRDRITTEAFF
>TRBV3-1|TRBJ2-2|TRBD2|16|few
TGTGCCAGCAGCCATGTCCTAGCGGGGGCGACCGGGGAGCTGTTTTTT
CASSHVLAGATGELFF
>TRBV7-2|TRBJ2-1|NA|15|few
TGTGCCAGCAGCGAAAAGGACCCTACCTACAATGAGCAGTTCTTC
CASSEKDPTYNEQFF
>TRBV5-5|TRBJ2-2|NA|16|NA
TGTGCCAGCAGCCGCGTAGGCCGGCAGAACACCGGGGAGCTGTTTTTT
CASSRVGRQNTGELFF
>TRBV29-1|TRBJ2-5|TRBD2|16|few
TGCAGCGTTGAAAGACTAGCGGGAGGGTTGGGGGAGACCCAGTACTTC
CSVERLAGGLGETQYF
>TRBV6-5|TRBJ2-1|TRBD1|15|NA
TGTGCCAGCAGTTACTCTTGGACAGGGGCGAATGAGCAGTTCTTC
CASSYSWTGANEQFF
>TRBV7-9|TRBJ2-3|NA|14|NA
TGTGCCAGCACCATGGGAGGCGGAGGTGGTACGCAGTATTTT
CASTMGGGGGTQYF
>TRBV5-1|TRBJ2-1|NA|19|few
TGCGCCAGCAGCTTGCAGTCCAAGGGGGGACAGAGCTCCTACAATGAGCAGTTCTTC
CASSLQSKGGQSSYNEQFF
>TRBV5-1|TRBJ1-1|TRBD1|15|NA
TGCGCCAGCAGCCAAACAGGACAGGGGATGACTGAAGCTTTCTTT
CASSQTGQGMTEAFF
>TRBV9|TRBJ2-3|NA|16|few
TGTGCCAGCAGCGTAGATGTCGGTTGGGGCACAGATACGCAGTATTTT
CASSVDVGWGTDTQYF
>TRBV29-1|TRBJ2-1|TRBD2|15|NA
TGCAGCGTTCAACTAGCGGGAAGGTTTTACAATGAGCAGTTCTTC
CSVQLAGRFYNEQFF
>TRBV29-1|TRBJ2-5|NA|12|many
TGCAGCGTCCAAGGGGCAGAAGAGACCCAGTACTTC
CSVQGAEETQYF
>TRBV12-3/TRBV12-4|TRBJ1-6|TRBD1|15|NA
TGTGCCAGCAGTTTGAGGTTACAGGGGGGATCACCCCTCCACTTT
CASSLRLQGGSPLHF
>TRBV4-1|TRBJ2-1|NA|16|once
TGCGCCAGCAGCCAAGTGAGGGGTGGCCTTGACAATGAGCAGTTCTTC
CASSQVRGGLDNEQFF
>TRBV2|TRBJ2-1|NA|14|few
TGTGCCAGCAAAAAGGAGGGCACGATCAATGAGCAGTTCTTC
CASKKEGTINEQFF
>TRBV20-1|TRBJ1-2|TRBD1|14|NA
TGCAGTGCTAGAGTGGCAGGGGGGAACTATGGCTACACCTTC
CSARVAGGNYGYTF
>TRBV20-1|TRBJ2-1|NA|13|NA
TGCAGTGCTCGAAAGACAGCCCACAATGAGCAGTTCTTC
CSARKTAHNEQFF
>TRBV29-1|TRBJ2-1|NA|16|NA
TGCAGCGCCTCAAGGGGCACCCTAAGGTCAACGGATGAGCAGTTCTTC
CSASRGTLRSTDEQFF
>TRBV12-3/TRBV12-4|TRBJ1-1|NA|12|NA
TGTGCCAGCAGTTCTGTCGGCACTGAAGCTTTCTTT
CASSSVGTEAFF